This TCR beta chain was captured by sequencing in a study of T-cell memory formation after mild COVID-19. Findings and limits, study-wide: The main location of contracting CD4+ clones was CM and EM, and that of contracting CD8+ clones was EMRA. CD4/CD8 balance held among clones contracting day 15 to 85, and later expanders leaned CD4+. Cross-reactive memory appears to have joined, as suggested by some responding clones showing up in pre-infection memory.

Constant-segment primers and 5'RACE yielded cDNA libraries for TCR alpha and TCR beta, each carrying sample barcodes and UMIs. TCRdb reprocessed the 5' RACE reads with MiXCR, giving one entry per CDR3 protein. The data contain 500,000 to 550,000 distinct CDR3 sequences, about a fifth of them singletons. As for this clonotype: Its antigen remains unknown.

The sequence was obtained from an adult woman who had mild COVID-19 (a few samples of this study predate the infection). Cell type and time point are not known. The sample comprised PBMCs or a T cell subset sorted from them (not recorded which).

The CDR3 spells CATSDPGQANYGYTF. The CDR3 nucleotides read TGTGCCACCAGTGACCCGGGACAGGCGAACTATGGCTACACCTTC. This chain links TRBV24-1 with TRBJ1-2, with 8 bases identical to TRBD1. V trimming: 4 bases; J trimming: 2 bases; junction bases outside the gene matches: 5. In germline, CDR1 is KGHDR, CDR2 SFDVKD. This CDR3 region has 15 residues.